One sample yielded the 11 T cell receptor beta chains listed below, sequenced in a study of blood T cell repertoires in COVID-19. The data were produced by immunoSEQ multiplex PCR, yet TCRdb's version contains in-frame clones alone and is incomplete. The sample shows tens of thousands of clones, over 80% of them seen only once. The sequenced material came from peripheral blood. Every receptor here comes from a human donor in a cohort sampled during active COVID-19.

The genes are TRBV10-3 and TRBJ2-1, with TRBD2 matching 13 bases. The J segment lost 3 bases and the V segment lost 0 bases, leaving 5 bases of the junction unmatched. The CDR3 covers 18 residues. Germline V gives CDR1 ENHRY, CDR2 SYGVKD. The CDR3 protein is CAISESTSGRAYYNEQFF. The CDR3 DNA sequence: TGTGCCATCAGTGAGTCAACTAGCGGGAGGGCCTACTACAATGAGCAGTTCTTC.

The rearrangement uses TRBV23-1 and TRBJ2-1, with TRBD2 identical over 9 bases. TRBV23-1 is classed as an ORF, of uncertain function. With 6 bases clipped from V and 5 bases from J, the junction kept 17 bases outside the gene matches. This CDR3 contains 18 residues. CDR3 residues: CASRGDRIPGLADNEQFF. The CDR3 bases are TGCGCCAGCAGAGGGGACAGAATACCGGGACTAGCTGACAATGAGCAGTTCTTC.

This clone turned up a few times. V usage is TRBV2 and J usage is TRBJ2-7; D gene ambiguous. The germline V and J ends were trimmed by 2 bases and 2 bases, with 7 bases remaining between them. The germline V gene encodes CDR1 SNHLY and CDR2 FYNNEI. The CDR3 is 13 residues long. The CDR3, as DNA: TGTGCCAGCAGTGAATCAGTGGCCTACGAGCAGTACTTC. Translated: CASSESVAYEQYF.

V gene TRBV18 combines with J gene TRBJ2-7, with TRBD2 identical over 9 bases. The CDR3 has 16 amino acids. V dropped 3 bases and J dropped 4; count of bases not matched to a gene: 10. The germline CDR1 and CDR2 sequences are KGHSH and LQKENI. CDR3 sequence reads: CASSPPLREGLYEQYF. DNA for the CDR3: TGTGCCAGCTCACCCCCGTTGCGGGAGGGCCTGTACGAGCAGTACTTC.

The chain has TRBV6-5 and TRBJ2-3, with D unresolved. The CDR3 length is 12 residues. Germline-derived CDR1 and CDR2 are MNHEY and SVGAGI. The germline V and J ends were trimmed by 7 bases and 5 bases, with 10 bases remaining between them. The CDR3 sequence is CASKSGEDTQYF. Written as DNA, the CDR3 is TGTGCCAGCAAGTCCGGTGAAGATACGCAGTATTTT.

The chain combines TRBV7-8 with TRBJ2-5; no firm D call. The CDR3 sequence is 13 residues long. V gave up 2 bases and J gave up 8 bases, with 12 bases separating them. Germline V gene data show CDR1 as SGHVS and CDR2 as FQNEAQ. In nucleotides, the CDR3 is TGTGCCAGCAGCTTATGGCAAGATGGTACCCAGTACTTC. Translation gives CASSLWQDGTQYF.

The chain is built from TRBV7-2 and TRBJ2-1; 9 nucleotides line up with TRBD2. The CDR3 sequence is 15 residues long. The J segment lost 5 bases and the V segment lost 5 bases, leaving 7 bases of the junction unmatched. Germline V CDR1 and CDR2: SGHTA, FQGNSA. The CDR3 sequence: CASSLTGTSNNEQFF. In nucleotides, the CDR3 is TGTGCCAGCAGCCTCACCGGGACTAGCAACAATGAGCAGTTCTTC.

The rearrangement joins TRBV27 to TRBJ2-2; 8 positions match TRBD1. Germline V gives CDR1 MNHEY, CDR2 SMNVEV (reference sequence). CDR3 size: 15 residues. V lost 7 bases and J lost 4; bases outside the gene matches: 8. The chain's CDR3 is CASKGQGAATGELFF. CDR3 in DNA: TGTGCCAGCAAGGGGCAGGGGGCCGCCACCGGGGAGCTGTTTTTT.

The chain's CDR3 is CASKDGSVETQYF. CDR3 sequence (DNA): TGTGCCAGTAAGGACGGGAGCGTAGAGACCCAGTACTTC. V is TRBV19 and J is TRBJ2-5; the D gene is possibly TRBD2 (6 bases). V dropped 7 bases and J dropped 4 bases, with 13 bases sitting between them. CDR1 LNHDA and CDR2 SQIVND come from the germline V gene (reference sequence). CDR3 length equals 13 residues. The variable domain in full, completed from reference TRBV19 and TRBJ2-5, reads DGGITQSPKYLFRKEGQNVTLSCEQNLNHDAMYWYRQDPGQGLRLIYYSQIVNDFQKGDIAEGYSVSREKKESFPLTVTSAQKNPTAFYLCASKDGSVETQYFGPGTRLLVL.

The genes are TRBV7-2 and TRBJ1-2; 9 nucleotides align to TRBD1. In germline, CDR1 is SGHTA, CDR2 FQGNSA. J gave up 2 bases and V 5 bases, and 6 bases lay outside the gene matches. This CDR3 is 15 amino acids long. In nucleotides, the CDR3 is TGTGCCAGCAGCGGACCGGGACAGGGAAACTATGGCTACACCTTC. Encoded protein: CASSGPGQGNYGYTF.

CDR3 in amino acids: CASRINRVETQYF. The CDR3 DNA reads TGTGCCAGCAGGATAAACAGGGTTGAGACCCAGTACTTC. This rearrangement joins TRBV6-5 to TRBJ2-5; weak D call: TRBD1 (6 bases). Germline CDR1 is MNHEY and CDR2 is SVGAGI. CDR3 size: 13 residues. V was shortened by 6 bases and J by 5 bases, with 13 bases between the two germline ends.